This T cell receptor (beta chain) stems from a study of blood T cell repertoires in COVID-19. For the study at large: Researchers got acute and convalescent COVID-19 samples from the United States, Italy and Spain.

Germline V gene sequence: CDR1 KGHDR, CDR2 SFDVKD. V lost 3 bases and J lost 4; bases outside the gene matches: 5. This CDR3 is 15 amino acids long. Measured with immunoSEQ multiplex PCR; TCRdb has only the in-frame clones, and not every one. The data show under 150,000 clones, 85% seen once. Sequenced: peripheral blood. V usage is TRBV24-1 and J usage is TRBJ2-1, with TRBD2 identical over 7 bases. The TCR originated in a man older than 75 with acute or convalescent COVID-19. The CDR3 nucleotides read TGTGCCACCAGTGATACGGCGGGAGAATACAATGAGCAGTTCTTC. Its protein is CATSDTAGEYNEQFF.